This T cell receptor beta chain was sequenced for a study of T-cell reconstitution after alpha-beta-depleted transplantation in children. Study-wide findings and caveats: Diversity of TCRbeta at day 60 was high in some patients, arising from surviving recipient T cells and thymic progenitors. Expanded graft clones, several hundred of them, were reportedly the source of alpha-beta T cells about two months after transplant. Diversity and T-cell counts at one year after transplant derived mostly from new T cells.

Unique molecular identifiers were used to barcode this TCRbeta library. TCRdb re-analysed the PCR reads in MiXCR, keeping a single row per CDR3 protein. Of around 370,000 distinct CDR3 sequences listed, under 20% are singletons. CDR1 and CDR2 from the germline V gene are MNHEY and SMNVEV (reference sequence). The CDR3 contains 16 residues. The V and J ends lost 7 bases and 4 bases, in that order; junction bases with no gene match: 11. To note about this clonotype: As yet, its antigen is unknown.

The clonotype originates from a male patient between 2 and 15 years old who had a stem cell transplant for acute lymphoblastic leukemia, so the T cells may come from the graft donor. This chain joins TRBV27 and TRBJ1-3; TRBD1 aligns across 9 bases. This specimen was PBMCs, mostly from graft donor cells, taken 360 days after TCRalphabeta/CD19-depleted stem cell transplant. The CDR3 coding sequence is TGTGCCAGCAAATCCGGACAGGGGCTGGGCGGAAACACCATATATTTT. Residues: CASKSGQGLGGNTIYF.